This TCR beta chain was recovered during a study of cytomegalovirus exposure and HLA in healthy donors. General study findings and limits: The investigators catalogued 164 TCR beta chains as cytomegalovirus-associated.

This CDR3 has 15 residues. CDR1 and CDR2 from the germline V gene are SGHTA and FQGNSA. Trimming cost V 7 bases and J 5 bases, with 15 bases left between them. As concerns this clone: The antigen is not known.

It was with 60 Vbeta and 13 Jbeta primers that the PCR ran. The assay was immunoSEQ multiplex PCR, and TCRdb's table has in-frame clones only and misses some. The table has 150,000 to 200,000 clones, roughly 80% seen once. Sequenced input: PBMCs. The source of this sequence is a man aged 35 to 55 in good health and CMV-seronegative. The gene calls are TRBV7-2 and TRBJ1-6; the D gene is possibly TRBD1 (5 bases). CDR3 sequence reads: CASNPRQGNNSPLHF. The CDR3 DNA follows: TGTGCCAGCAACCCTCGCCAGGGAAATAATTCACCCCTCCACTTT. Using reference TRBV7-2 and TRBJ1-6 for the parts outside the CDR3, the full variable domain is GAGVSQSPSNKVTEKGKDVELRCDPISGHTALYWYRQSLGQGLEFLIYFQGNSAPDKSGLPSDRFSAERTGGSVSTLTIQRTQQEDSAVYLCASNPRQGNNSPLHFGNGTRLTVT.